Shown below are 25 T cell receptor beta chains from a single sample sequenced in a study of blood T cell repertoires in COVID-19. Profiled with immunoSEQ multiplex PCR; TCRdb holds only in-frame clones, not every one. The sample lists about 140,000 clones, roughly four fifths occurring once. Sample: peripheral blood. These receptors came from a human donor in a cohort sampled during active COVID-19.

The CDR3 nucleotides are TGCAGCGCCGTACCCCTGGACCGGACAGGGGCTAACTATGGCTACACCTTC. It encodes CSAVPLDRTGANYGYTF. The rearrangement uses TRBV29-1 and TRBJ1-2; 9 bases are a match to TRBD1. The V segment lost 7 bases and the J segment 0 bases; nucleotides outside the gene matches: 15. The CDR3 consists of 17 residues. Per germline, CDR1 SQVTM and CDR2 ANQGSEA.

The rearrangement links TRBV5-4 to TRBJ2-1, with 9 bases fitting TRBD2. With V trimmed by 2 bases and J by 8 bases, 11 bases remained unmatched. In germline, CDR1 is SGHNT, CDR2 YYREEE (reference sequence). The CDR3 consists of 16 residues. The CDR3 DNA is TGTGCCAGCAGCTTCCCGAAGCGGGGGGTAAGCGATGAGCAGTTCTTC. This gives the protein CASSFPKRGVSDEQFF.

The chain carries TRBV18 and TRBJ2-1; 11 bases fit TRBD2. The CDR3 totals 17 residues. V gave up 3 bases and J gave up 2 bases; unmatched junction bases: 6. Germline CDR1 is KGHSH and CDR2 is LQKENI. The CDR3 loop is CASSPRRSGGAYNEQFF. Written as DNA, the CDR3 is TGTGCCAGCTCACCCCGGCGTAGCGGGGGGGCCTACAATGAGCAGTTCTTC.

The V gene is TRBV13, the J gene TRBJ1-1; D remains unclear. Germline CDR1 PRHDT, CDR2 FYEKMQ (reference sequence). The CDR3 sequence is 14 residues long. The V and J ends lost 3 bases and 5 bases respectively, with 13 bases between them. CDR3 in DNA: TGTGCCAGCAGCTTTAGATGGTCTAAGACTGAAGCTTTCTTT. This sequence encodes CASSFRWSKTEAFF.

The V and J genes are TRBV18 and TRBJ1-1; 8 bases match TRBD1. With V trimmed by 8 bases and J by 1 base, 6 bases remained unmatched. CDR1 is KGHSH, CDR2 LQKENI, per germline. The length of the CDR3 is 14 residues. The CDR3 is CASAGQGGNTEAFF. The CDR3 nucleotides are TGTGCCAGCGCTGGACAGGGTGGGAACACTGAAGCTTTCTTT.

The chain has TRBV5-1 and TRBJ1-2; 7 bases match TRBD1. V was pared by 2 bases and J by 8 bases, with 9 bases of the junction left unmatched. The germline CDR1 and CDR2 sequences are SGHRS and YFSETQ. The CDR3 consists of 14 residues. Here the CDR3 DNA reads TGCGCCAGCAGCTTAACCGGGACAGACTTCGGCTACACCTTC. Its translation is CASSLTGTDFGYTF.

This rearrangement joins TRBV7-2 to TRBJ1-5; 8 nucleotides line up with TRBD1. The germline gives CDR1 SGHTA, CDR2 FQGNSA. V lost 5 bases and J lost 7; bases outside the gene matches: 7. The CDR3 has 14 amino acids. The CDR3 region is CASSTTGGNQPQHF. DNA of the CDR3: TGTGCCAGCAGCACTACAGGGGGTAACCAGCCCCAGCATTTT. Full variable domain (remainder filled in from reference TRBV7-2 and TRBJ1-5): GAGVSQSPSNKVTEKGKDVELRCDPISGHTALYWYRQSLGQGLEFLIYFQGNSAPDKSGLPSDRFSAERTGGSVSTLTIQRTQQEDSAVYLCASSTTGGNQPQHFGDGTRLSIL.

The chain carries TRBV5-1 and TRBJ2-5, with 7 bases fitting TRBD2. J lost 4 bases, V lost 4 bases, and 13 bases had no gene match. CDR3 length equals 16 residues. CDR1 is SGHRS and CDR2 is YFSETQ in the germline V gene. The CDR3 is CASSPGGGTGGETQYF. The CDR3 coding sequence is TGCGCCAGCAGCCCCGGGGGAGGGACCGGGGGAGAGACCCAGTACTTC.

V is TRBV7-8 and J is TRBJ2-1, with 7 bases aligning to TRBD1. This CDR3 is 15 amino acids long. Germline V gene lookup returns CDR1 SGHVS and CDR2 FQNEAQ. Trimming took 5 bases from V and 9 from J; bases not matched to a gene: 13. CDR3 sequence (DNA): TGTGCCAGCAGCCGTGGGACGACAGGGTTCAGTGAGCAGTTCTTC. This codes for CASSRGTTGFSEQFF.

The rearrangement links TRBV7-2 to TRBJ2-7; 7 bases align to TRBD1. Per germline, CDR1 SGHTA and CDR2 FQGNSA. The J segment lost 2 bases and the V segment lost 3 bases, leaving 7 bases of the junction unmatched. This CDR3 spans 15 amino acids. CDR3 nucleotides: TGTGCCAGCAGCTTTCGACAGGGTACGGCCTACGAGCAGTACTTC. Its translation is CASSFRQGTAYEQYF.

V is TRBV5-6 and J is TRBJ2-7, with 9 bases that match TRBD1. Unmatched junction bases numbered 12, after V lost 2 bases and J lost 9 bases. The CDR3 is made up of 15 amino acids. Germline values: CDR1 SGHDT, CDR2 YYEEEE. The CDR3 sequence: CASSFSTGQGNRQYF. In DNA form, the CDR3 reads TGTGCCAGCAGCTTCTCCACGGGACAGGGTAACCGGCAGTACTTC.

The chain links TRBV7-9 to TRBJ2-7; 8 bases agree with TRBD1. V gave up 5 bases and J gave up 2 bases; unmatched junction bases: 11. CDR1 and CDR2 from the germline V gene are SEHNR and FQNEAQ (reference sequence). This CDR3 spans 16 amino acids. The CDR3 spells CASSPWTGFGAYEQYF. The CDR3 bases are TGTGCCAGCAGCCCCTGGACAGGGTTTGGGGCCTACGAGCAGTACTTC.

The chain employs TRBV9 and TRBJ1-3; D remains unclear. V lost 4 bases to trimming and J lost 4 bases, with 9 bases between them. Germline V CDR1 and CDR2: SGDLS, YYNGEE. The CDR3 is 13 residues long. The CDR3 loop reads CASSPQVGNTIYF. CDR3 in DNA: TGTGCCAGCAGCCCCCAGGTGGGAAACACCATATATTTT.

The CDR3 here is CASSLWAGSNEKLFF. Written as DNA, the CDR3 is TGCGCCAGCAGCTTGTGGGCCGGGAGTAATGAAAAACTGTTTTTT. The genes are TRBV5-1 and TRBJ1-4, with D uncertain. Between the trimmed V and J ends, which lost 1 base and 4 bases, there was a span of 11 bases. The germline CDR1 and CDR2 sequences are SGHRS and YFSETQ. This CDR3 contains 15 residues.

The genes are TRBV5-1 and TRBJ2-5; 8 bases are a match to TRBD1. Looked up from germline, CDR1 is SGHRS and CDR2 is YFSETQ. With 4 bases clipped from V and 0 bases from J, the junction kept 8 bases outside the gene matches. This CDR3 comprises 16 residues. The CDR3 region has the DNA TGCGCCAGCAGCGACGTGGGGGACAGGTACCAAGAGACCCAGTACTTC. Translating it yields CASSDVGDRYQETQYF.

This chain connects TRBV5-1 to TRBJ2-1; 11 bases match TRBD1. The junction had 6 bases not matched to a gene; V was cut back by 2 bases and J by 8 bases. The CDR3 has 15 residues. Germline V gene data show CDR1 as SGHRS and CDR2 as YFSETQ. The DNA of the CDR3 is TGCGCCAGCAGCTTCTACGGACAGGGGGCCGATGAGCAGTTCTTC. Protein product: CASSFYGQGADEQFF.

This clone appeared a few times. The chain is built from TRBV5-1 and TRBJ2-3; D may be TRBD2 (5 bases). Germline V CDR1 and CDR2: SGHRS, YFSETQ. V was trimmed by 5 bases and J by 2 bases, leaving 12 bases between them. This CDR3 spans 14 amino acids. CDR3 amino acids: CASRVSGLTDTQYF. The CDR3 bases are TGCGCCAGCAGGGTAAGCGGCCTCACAGATACGCAGTATTTT. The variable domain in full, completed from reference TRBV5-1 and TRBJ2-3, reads KAGVTQTPRYLIKTRGQQVTLSCSPISGHRSVSWYQQTPGQGLQFLFEYFSETQRNKGNFPGRFSGRQFSNSRSEMNVSTLELGDSALYLCASRVSGLTDTQYFGPGTRLTVL.

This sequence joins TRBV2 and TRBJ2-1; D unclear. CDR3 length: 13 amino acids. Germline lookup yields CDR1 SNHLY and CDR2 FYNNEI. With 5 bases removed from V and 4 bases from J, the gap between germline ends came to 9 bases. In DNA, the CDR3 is TGTGCCAGCAGTCTGGTAGTTTACAATGAGCAGTTCTTC. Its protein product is CASSLVVYNEQFF.

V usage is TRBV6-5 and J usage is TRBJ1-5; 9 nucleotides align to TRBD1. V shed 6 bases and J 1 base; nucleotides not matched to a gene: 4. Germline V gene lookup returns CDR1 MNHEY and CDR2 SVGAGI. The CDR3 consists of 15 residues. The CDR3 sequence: CASRAGTGSNQPQHF. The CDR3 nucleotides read TGTGCCAGCAGAGCCGGGACAGGGAGCAATCAGCCCCAGCATTTT.

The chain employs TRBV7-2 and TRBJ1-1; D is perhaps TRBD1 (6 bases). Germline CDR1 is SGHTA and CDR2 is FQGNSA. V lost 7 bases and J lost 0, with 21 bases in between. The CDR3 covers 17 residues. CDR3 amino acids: CASNPLGGFLMNTEAFF. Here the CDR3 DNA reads TGTGCCAGCAACCCACTAGGGGGTTTCCTTATGAACACTGAAGCTTTCTTT. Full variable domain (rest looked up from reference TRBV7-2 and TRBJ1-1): GAGVSQSPSNKVTEKGKDVELRCDPISGHTALYWYRQSLGQGLEFLIYFQGNSAPDKSGLPSDRFSAERTGGSVSTLTIQRTQQEDSAVYLCASNPLGGFLMNTEAFFGQGTRLTVV.

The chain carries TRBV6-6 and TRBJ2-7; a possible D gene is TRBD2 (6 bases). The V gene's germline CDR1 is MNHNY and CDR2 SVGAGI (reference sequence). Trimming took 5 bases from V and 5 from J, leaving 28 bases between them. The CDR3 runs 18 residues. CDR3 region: CASSPTEGSGRILHEQYF. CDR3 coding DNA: TGTGCCAGCAGTCCCACGGAGGGGTCTGGTCGTATTCTCCACGAGCAGTACTTC.

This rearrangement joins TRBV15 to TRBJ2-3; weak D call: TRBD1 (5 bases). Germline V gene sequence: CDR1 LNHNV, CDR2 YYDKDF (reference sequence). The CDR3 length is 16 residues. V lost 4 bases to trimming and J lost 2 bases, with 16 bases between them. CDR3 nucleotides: TGTGCCACCAGCATCTCGGTGGGGCTCCTCACAGATACGCAGTATTTT. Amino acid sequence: CATSISVGLLTDTQYF.

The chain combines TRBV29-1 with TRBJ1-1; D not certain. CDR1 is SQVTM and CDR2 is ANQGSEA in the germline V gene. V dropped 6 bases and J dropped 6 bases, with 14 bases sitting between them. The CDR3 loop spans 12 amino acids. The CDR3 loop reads CSVAMRRAEAFF. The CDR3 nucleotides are TGCAGCGTGGCTATGAGACGGGCTGAAGCTTTCTTT.

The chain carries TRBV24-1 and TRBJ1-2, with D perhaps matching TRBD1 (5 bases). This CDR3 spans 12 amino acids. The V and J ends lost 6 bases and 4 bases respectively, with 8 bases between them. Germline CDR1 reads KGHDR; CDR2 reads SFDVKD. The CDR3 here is CATSRDSYGYTF. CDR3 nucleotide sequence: TGTGCCACCAGTCGCGACAGCTATGGCTACACCTTC.

CDR3 DNA sequence: TGTGCCAGCACCCTCGGAGGATATGGCTACACCTTC. Translated, it gives CASTLGGYGYTF. This chain links TRBV2 with TRBJ1-2, with unresolved D. CDR3 length equals 12 residues. Trimming removed 7 bases at V and 5 bases at J, with 11 bases between. Germline V gene lookup returns CDR1 SNHLY and CDR2 FYNNEI.